These 14 T cell receptor beta chains were all obtained from the same sample, sequenced in a study of cytomegalovirus exposure and HLA in healthy donors. The study ran its PCR with 60 Vbeta and 13 Jbeta primers. Profiled with immunoSEQ multiplex PCR; TCRdb holds only in-frame clones, not every one. The sample lists about 160,000 clones; about 82% were seen once. Sequences were obtained from PBMCs. These TCRs come from a woman aged 50 to 60 in good health and CMV-seropositive.

This clone showed up just a few times. V usage is TRBV11-2 and J usage is TRBJ1-4; D remains unclear. Germline CDR1 SGHAT, CDR2 FQNNGV. With 6 bases removed from V and 13 bases from J, the gap between germline ends came to 15 bases. The CDR3 length is 12 residues. CDR3 region: CASRSTYGGLFF. The CDR3 DNA reads TGTGCCAGCAGGTCTACTTATGGAGGACTGTTTTTT.

This sequence joins TRBV18 and TRBJ1-2; 7 positions agree with TRBD1. V lost 5 bases to trimming and J lost 8 bases; unmatched junction nucleotides: 5. The CDR3 has 12 residues. Looked up from germline, CDR1 is KGHSH and CDR2 is LQKENI. CDR3 coding DNA: TGTGCCAGCTCATCGACAGGGTCGGGCTACACCTTC. Translated: CASSSTGSGYTF.

This chain joins TRBV5-1 and TRBJ2-3, with 8 bases identical to TRBD2. Germline assignment: CDR1 SGHRS and CDR2 YFSETQ. The junction had 7 bases not matched to a gene; V was cut back by 0 bases and J by 4 bases. This CDR3 comprises 16 residues. CDR3 residues: CASSLGSRGDADTQYF. The CDR3 DNA follows: TGCGCCAGCAGCTTGGGATCGCGGGGGGACGCAGATACGCAGTATTTT.

The chain uses TRBV4-2 and TRBJ1-4, with D possibly TRBD1 on 6 matching bases. Trimming took 4 bases from V and 8 from J, leaving 17 bases between them. The CDR3 length is 15 residues. The V gene's germline CDR1 is LGHNA and CDR2 YNFKEQ. The chain's CDR3 is CASSPRGSGGEKLFF. The CDR3, as DNA: TGTGCCAGCAGCCCTCGTGGATCTGGGGGCGAAAAACTGTTTTTT.

This chain connects TRBV19 to TRBJ2-3; D is perhaps TRBD2 (6 bases). V was clipped by 7 bases and J by 2 bases, with 16 bases between them. The length of the CDR3 is 15 residues. Germline V gives CDR1 LNHDA, CDR2 SQIVND (reference sequence). CDR3 nucleotides: TGTGCCAGTACCGGCGGCCGGCGGGACACAGATACGCAGTATTTT. Protein: CASTGGRRDTDTQYF. The full variable domain, with the rest looked up from reference TRBV19 and TRBJ2-3, is DGGITQSPKYLFRKEGQNVTLSCEQNLNHDAMYWYRQDPGQGLRLIYYSQIVNDFQKGDIAEGYSVSREKKESFPLTVTSAQKNPTAFYLCASTGGRRDTDTQYFGPGTRLTVL.

The chain's CDR3 is CASSKEWVSGTYNEQFF. As DNA, the CDR3 is TGTGCCAGCAGCAAAGAGTGGGTTAGCGGGACCTACAATGAGCAGTTCTTC. The rearrangement joins TRBV21-1 to TRBJ2-1; whether TRBD2, the table's D call, matches the DNA was not checked. TRBV21-1 is a pseudogene segment. The CDR3 consists of 17 residues.

This clone was seen once. The rearrangement uses TRBV18 and TRBJ2-7, with 11 bases aligning to TRBD2. Trimming cost V 2 bases and J 5 bases; bases outside gene matches: 5. The CDR3 consists of 15 residues. Germline lookup yields CDR1 KGHSH and CDR2 LQKENI. In DNA, the CDR3 is TGTGCCAGCTCACCAAGGCTAGCGGGAGGAGACGAGCAGTACTTC. This encodes CASSPRLAGGDEQYF. The whole variable domain, remainder taken from reference TRBV18 and TRBJ2-7, is NAGVMQNPRHLVRRRGQEARLRCSPMKGHSHVYWYRQLPEEGLKFMVYLQKENIIDESGMPKERFSAEFPKEGPSILRIQQVVRGDSAAYFCASSPRLAGGDEQYFGPGTRLTVT.

V gene TRBV4-1 combines with J gene TRBJ1-6; D is perhaps TRBD1 (6 bases). V was shortened by 1 base and J by 8 bases, with 18 bases between the two germline ends. Germline loops: CDR1 MGHRA, CDR2 YSYEKL. The CDR3 spans 17 residues. The CDR3: CASSQGLARGMYSPLHF. Here the CDR3 DNA reads TGCGCCAGCAGCCAAGGGCTCGCCAGGGGAATGTATTCACCCCTCCACTTT.

The V call is TRBV4-2, the J call TRBJ2-3; 14 bases align to TRBD2. The J segment lost 1 base and the V segment lost 1 base, leaving 7 bases of the junction unmatched. CDR3 length equals 19 residues. Germline V lookup: CDR1 LGHNA, CDR2 YNFKEQ. The CDR3 reads CASSQVGTSGGIGTDTQYF. CDR3 sequence (DNA): TGTGCCAGCAGCCAAGTCGGGACTAGCGGGGGCATTGGCACAGATACGCAGTATTTT.

V is TRBV27 and J is TRBJ2-3; 8 bases match TRBD2. V shed 0 bases and J 3 bases; nucleotides not matched to a gene: 11. There are 18 residues in the CDR3. Germline CDR1 is MNHEY and CDR2 is SMNVEV (reference sequence). In DNA, the CDR3 is TGTGCCAGCAGTTTATCCCCCTTTACGGGGGGGATAACAGATACGCAGTATTTT. Translation gives CASSLSPFTGGITDTQYF.

This clone occurred a few times. The CDR3 reads CASSVGLAGVEQFF. CDR3 coding DNA: TGTGCCAGCAGCGTAGGACTAGCGGGAGTTGAGCAGTTCTTC. J is TRBJ2-1 and V is TRBV9; 12 nucleotides align to TRBD2. CDR1 SGDLS and CDR2 YYNGEE come from the germline V gene. The CDR3 is made up of 14 amino acids. The trim removed 0 bases at V and 9 bases at J, leaving 1 base unmatched.

The CDR3 region is CASSVRGQGAFSDTQYF. The CDR3 DNA is TGTGCCAGCAGCGTCAGAGGACAGGGGGCTTTTTCGGATACGCAGTATTTT. The chain has TRBV9 and TRBJ2-3; TRBD1 matches at 11 bases. Unmatched junction bases numbered 11, after V lost 2 bases and J lost 6 bases. Germline CDR1 reads SGDLS; CDR2 reads YYNGEE. The CDR3 contains 17 residues.

The chain links TRBV11-3 to TRBJ2-1; 8 bases map to TRBD2. J was trimmed by 8 bases and V by 5 bases; bases with no gene match: 14. The CDR3 sequence is 16 residues long. CDR1 is SGHNT and CDR2 is YENEEA in the germline V gene. The CDR3 nucleotides read TGTGCCAGCAGCGCCGCCAGCGGCGGGAGGAAATATGAGCAGTTCTTC. It encodes CASSAASGGRKYEQFF.

The chain is built from TRBV5-1 and TRBJ1-4; D may be TRBD1 (6 bases). Germline CDR1 and CDR2: SGHRS and YFSETQ. The CDR3 runs 16 residues. V gave up 3 bases and J gave up 6 bases, with 18 bases separating them. CDR3 coding DNA: TGCGCCAGCAGCTCGGAACCACAGGGAACGGATGAAAAACTGTTTTTT. It encodes CASSSEPQGTDEKLFF.